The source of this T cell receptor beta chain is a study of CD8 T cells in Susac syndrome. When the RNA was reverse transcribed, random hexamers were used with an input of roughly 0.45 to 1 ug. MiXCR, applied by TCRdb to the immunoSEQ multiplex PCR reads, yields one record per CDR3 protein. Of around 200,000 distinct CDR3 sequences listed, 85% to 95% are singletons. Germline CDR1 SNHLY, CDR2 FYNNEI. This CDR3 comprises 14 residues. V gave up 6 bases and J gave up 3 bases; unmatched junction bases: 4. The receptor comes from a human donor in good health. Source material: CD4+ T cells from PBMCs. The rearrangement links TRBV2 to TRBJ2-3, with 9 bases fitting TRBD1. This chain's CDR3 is CASRQGARTDTQYF. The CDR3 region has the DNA TGTGCCAGCAGACAGGGGGCGCGGACAGATACGCAGTATTTT.